The clone carrying this T cell receptor beta chain was recorded a few times. As yet, its antigen is unknown. This entry is derived from a study of T cell repertoires and HLA-DP antigens. This CDR3 comprises 14 residues. The trim removed 0 bases at V and 4 bases at J, leaving 3 bases unmatched. Germline lookup yields CDR1 SGHRS and CDR2 YFSETQ. Clones were read by immunoSEQ multiplex PCR, and TCRdb kept only the in-frame ones, dropping some. The sample lists about 73,000 clones; about four fifths were seen once. The chain has TRBV5-1 and TRBJ2-5, with 7 bases fitting TRBD1. The specimen was CD4+ T cells from PBMCs. The TCR comes from a man aged 60 to 75 in good health and CMV-seronegative. In DNA, the CDR3 is TGCGCCAGCAGCTTGGGCAGGGGGAGAGAGACCCAGTACTTC. This translates into CASSLGRGRETQYF. Full variable domain (missing parts from reference TRBV5-1 and TRBJ2-5): KAGVTQTPRYLIKTRGQQVTLSCSPISGHRSVSWYQQTPGQGLQFLFEYFSETQRNKGNFPGRFSGRQFSNSRSEMNVSTLELGDSALYLCASSLGRGRETQYFGPGTRLLVL.